The 7 T cell receptor beta chains below were found in one sample sequenced in a study of beta chain features in type 1 diabetes. Study-wide results and caveats: Among patients with Type 1 diabetes, TCRB CDR3s were moderately but significantly shorter in every one of the four CD4+ subsets.

Reverse transcribing all isolated RNA meant expressed TCRB transcripts were sequenced. Repertoires were generated with immunoSEQ multiplex PCR, while TCRdb's copy carries only in-frame clones and drops some. Of roughly 300,000 clones listed, about a tenth are singletons. Antigens of these TCRs are unknown. The material sequenced was central memory CD4+ T cells from blood. These receptors came from a man aged 30 to 39 with type 1 diabetes.

There are many counts of this clone. The rearrangement joins TRBV2 to TRBJ2-4; D remains unclear. The CDR3 sequence is 16 residues long. Trimming shortened V by 2 bases and J by 0 bases, and 11 bases separated the two germline ends. CDR1 is SNHLY, CDR2 FYNNEI, per germline. The CDR3 sequence: CASSERPDLAKNIQYF. DNA for the CDR3: TGTGCCAGCAGTGAAAGGCCCGACCTAGCCAAAAACATTCAGTACTTC.

The chain recombines TRBV6-5 with TRBJ2-7, with 9 bases matching TRBD1. V was pared by 11 bases and J by 6 bases, with 14 bases of the junction left unmatched. The CDR3 spans 14 residues. Germline V CDR1 and CDR2: MNHEY, SVGAGI. CDR3 region: CAARRGQGYGEQYF. The CDR3 coding sequence is TGTGCCGCGAGGCGGGGACAGGGTTATGGCGAGCAGTACTTC.

The chain links TRBV9 to TRBJ2-1; maybe TRBD2 (5 bases). This CDR3 region has 18 residues. Germline loops: CDR1 SGDLS, CDR2 YYNGEE. Trimming cost V 0 bases and J 2 bases, with 18 bases left between them. The chain's CDR3 is CASSVGTPGAVTYNEQFF. Written as DNA, the CDR3 is TGTGCCAGCAGCGTAGGTACGCCAGGAGCGGTTACCTACAATGAGCAGTTCTTC.

This clone came up many times. This sample includes further DNA sequences coding for the same CDR3. The chain joins TRBV7-9 to TRBJ2-3, with 8 nucleotides matching TRBD1. V dropped 6 bases and J dropped 1; count of bases not matched to a gene: 6. Germline CDR1 SEHNR, CDR2 FQNEAQ (reference sequence). CDR3 length: 15 residues. CDR3 residues: CASSRTGQGTDTQYF. CDR3 nucleotides: TGTGCCAGCAGTCGTACGGGACAGGGCACAGATACGCAGTATTTT. Complete variable domain (other parts from reference TRBV7-9 and TRBJ2-3): DTGVSQNPRHKITKRGQNVTFRCDPISEHNRLYWYRQTLGQGPEFLTYFQNEAQLEKSRLLSDRFSAERPKGSFSTLEIQRTEQGDSAMYLCASSRTGQGTDTQYFGPGTRLTVL.

This clone was counted only a few times. This chain joins TRBV28 and TRBJ2-4; D may be TRBD2 (6 bases). Germline V gene sequence: CDR1 MDHEN, CDR2 SYDVKM. The V and J ends lost 10 bases and 0 bases respectively, with 16 bases between them. This CDR3 has 15 residues. This CDR3 is CATFAGRLAKNIQYF. Written as DNA, the CDR3 is TGTGCCACTTTTGCGGGGCGATTAGCCAAAAACATTCAGTACTTC.

The chain employs TRBV28 and TRBJ1-2, with D possibly being TRBD1 (6 bases). Germline V gene lookup returns CDR1 MDHEN and CDR2 SYDVKM. Trimming cost V 5 bases and J 3 bases, with 16 bases left between them. The CDR3 covers 15 residues. As DNA, the CDR3 is TGTGCCAGCAGTCCCGCGAGGGGGGCTCACTATGGCTACACCTTC. Protein product: CASSPARGAHYGYTF.

This clone came up a few times. This chain joins TRBV28 and TRBJ2-3, with a tentative D call TRBD2 (6 bases). The V end lost 4 bases, the J end lost 4 bases, and 15 bases lay between the germline ends. Germline V gene lookup returns CDR1 MDHEN and CDR2 SYDVKM. The CDR3 runs to 15 residues. The CDR3 here is CASSWPGEIPDTQYF. Written as DNA, the CDR3 is TGTGCCAGCAGTTGGCCGGGGGAAATCCCAGATACGCAGTATTTT.